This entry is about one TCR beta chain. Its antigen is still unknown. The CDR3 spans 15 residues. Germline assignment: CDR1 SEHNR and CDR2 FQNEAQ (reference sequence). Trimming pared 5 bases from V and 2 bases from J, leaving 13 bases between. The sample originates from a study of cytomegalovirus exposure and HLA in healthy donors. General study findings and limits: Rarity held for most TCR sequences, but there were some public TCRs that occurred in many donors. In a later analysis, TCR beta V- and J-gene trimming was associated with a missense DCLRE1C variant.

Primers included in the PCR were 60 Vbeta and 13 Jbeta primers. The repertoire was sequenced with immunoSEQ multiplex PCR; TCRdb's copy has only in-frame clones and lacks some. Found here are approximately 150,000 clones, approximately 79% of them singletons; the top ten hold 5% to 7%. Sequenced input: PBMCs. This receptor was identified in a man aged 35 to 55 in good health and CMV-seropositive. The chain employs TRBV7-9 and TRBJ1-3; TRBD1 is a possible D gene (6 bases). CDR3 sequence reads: CASSAGGGPGNTIYF. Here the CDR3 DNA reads TGTGCCAGCAGCGCCGGGGGGGGGCCTGGAAACACCATATATTTT.